The 22 T cell receptor beta chains given below trace back to one sample, sequenced in a study of CD8 T cells in Susac syndrome. Random hexamers primed reverse transcription of about 0.5 to 1 ug RNA. Each CDR3 protein gets one entry after TCRdb re-called the immunoSEQ multiplex PCR reads with MiXCR. The sample records roughly 120,000 distinct CDR3 sequences, over 85% being singletons. The specimen was CD8+ T cells from PBMCs. The receptors were sampled from a human donor with multiple sclerosis.

This clonotype is medium-sized (0.01 to 0.1%). This sequence joins TRBV27 and TRBJ2-1; 7 bases agree with TRBD2. V was pared by 6 bases and J by 7 bases, with 3 bases of the junction left unmatched. This CDR3 is 12 amino acids long. Germline V gene data show CDR1 as MNHEY and CDR2 as SMNVEV (reference sequence). Here the CDR3 reads CASSLGGNEQFF. CDR3 in DNA: TGTGCCAGCAGCTTGGGGGGGAATGAGCAGTTCTTC.

This clonotype was detected once. The chain uses TRBV7-9 and TRBJ2-2, with TRBD1 matching over 9 bases. CDR3 length: 13 amino acids. CDR1 SEHNR and CDR2 FQNEAQ come from the germline V gene (reference sequence). With V trimmed by 8 bases and J by 6 bases, 4 bases remained unmatched. In DNA form, the CDR3 reads TGTGCCAGCCCCGACAGGGGGGCCGGGGAGCTGTTTTTT. This codes for CASPDRGAGELFF.

The chain combines TRBV6-6 with TRBJ2-2; no clear D gene. The CDR3 has 10 amino acids. The V gene lost 6 bases and the J gene lost 8 bases, with 4 bases spanning the gap. Germline values: CDR1 MNHNY, CDR2 SVGAGI (reference sequence). Here the CDR3 reads CASRMGELFF. The CDR3 DNA reads TGTGCCAGCAGAATGGGGGAGCTGTTTTTT.

This sequence joins TRBV14 and TRBJ1-2; possible D gene TRBD1, 6 bases. CDR3 length: 14 residues. V gave up 0 bases and J gave up 4 bases, with 9 bases separating them. Germline V gives CDR1 SGHDN, CDR2 FVKESK. This CDR3 reads CASSQESRGYGYTF. DNA of the CDR3: TGTGCCAGCAGCCAAGAGAGCAGGGGCTATGGCTACACCTTC.

A single count supports this clonotype. This chain connects TRBV6-5 to TRBJ1-2; 8 bases align to TRBD1. The CDR3 extends over 15 amino acids. Germline values: CDR1 MNHEY, CDR2 SVGAGI. Trimming cost V 6 bases and J 8 bases; bases outside gene matches: 14. Here the CDR3 DNA reads TGTGCCAGCAGCAGCCGACAGGGGCCCCCGATGGGCTACACCTTC. Encoded protein: CASSSRQGPPMGYTF.

This chain links TRBV20-1 with TRBJ2-5, with TRBD2 as a possible D gene (6 bases). This CDR3 has 12 amino acids. Trimming shortened V by 6 bases and J by 4 bases, and 12 bases separated the two germline ends. CDR1 DFQATT and CDR2 SNEGSKA come from the germline V gene (reference sequence). The CDR3 is CSARLVSETQYF. In DNA form, the CDR3 reads TGCAGTGCGAGACTAGTCTCAGAGACCCAGTACTTC.

This chain uses TRBV14 with TRBJ2-7; no reliable D call. Germline V gene data show CDR1 as SGHDN and CDR2 as FVKESK. The CDR3 length is 11 residues. The V end was cut by 3 bases, the J end by 11 bases, with 11 bases between. CDR3 sequence reads: CASSQSSVKYF. The CDR3 DNA reads TGTGCCAGCAGCCAGTCTTCCGTAAAGTACTTC.

V usage is TRBV6-1 and J usage is TRBJ2-1, with TRBD2 identical over 12 bases. The CDR3 length is 17 residues. The germline V gene encodes CDR1 MNHNS and CDR2 SASEGT. After removal of 5 bases from V and 6 bases from J, the junction contained 11 bases not matched to a gene. CDR3 protein: CASSPRLAGGPINEQFF. CDR3 in DNA: TGTGCCAGCAGTCCTCGGCTAGCGGGAGGGCCGATCAATGAGCAGTTCTTC.

The chain recombines TRBV29-1 with TRBJ2-5, with TRBD2 as a possible D gene (5 bases). V gave up 7 bases and J gave up 5 bases, with 14 bases separating them. This CDR3 has 12 residues. Germline V gives CDR1 SQVTM, CDR2 ANQGSEA. The CDR3 region is CSADTRDETQYF. Written as DNA, the CDR3 is TGCAGCGCTGATACTAGAGATGAGACCCAGTACTTC. Full variable domain (outside the CDR3, taken from reference TRBV29-1 and TRBJ2-5): SAVISQKPSRDICQRGTSLTIQCQVDSQVTMMFWYRQQPGQSLTLIATANQGSEATYESGFVIDKFPISRPNLTFSTLTVSNMSPEDSSIYLCSADTRDETQYFGPGTRLLVL.

The chain employs TRBV7-9 and TRBJ2-1; either TRBD1 or TRBD2 may fit D (7 bases each). V lost 5 bases, J lost 6 bases, and 11 bases lay in between. CDR1 SEHNR and CDR2 FQNEAQ come from the germline V gene (reference sequence). The CDR3 extends over 13 amino acids. CDR3 loop: CASSQGGVNEQFF. DNA for the CDR3: TGTGCCAGCAGCCAGGGGGGGGTCAATGAGCAGTTCTTC.

J is TRBJ2-7 and V is TRBV7-8; 9 bases align to TRBD1. The CDR3 sequence is 14 residues long. Germline V gene sequence: CDR1 SGHVS, CDR2 FQNEAQ. Trimming removed 3 bases from V and 4 bases from J; junction bases left unmatched: 4. CDR3 in DNA: TGTGCCAGCAGCTTGGCCGGGACAGGGTACGAGCAGTACTTC. Its protein is CASSLAGTGYEQYF.

DNA of the CDR3: TGTGCCAGCCGTGATTGGGTAGGAGGCTACACCTTC. Its translation: CASRDWVGGYTF. The chain couples TRBV7-9 to TRBJ1-2; D is ambiguous. CDR3 length: 12 residues. Between the trimmed V and J ends, which lost 8 bases and 8 bases, there was a span of 15 bases. From germline, CDR1 is SEHNR and CDR2 FQNEAQ (reference sequence).

CDR3 in DNA: TGCGCCAGCAGCTTGGCGGGGGCCGAAGGGAGAGTAGATACGCAGTATTTT. Protein: CASSLAGAEGRVDTQYF. The chain is built from TRBV5-1 and TRBJ2-3, with D perhaps matching TRBD1 or TRBD2 (6 bases each). Germline V gene data show CDR1 as SGHRS and CDR2 as YFSETQ. The CDR3 extends over 17 amino acids. Trimming removed 0 bases at V and 5 bases at J, with 19 bases between.

The V and J genes are TRBV5-4 and TRBJ1-2; TRBD1 might be the D (5 bases). The CDR3 is 15 amino acids. Trimming took off 3 bases at V and 3 bases at J, with 15 bases between the two ends. Germline CDR1 and CDR2: SGHNT and YYREEE (reference sequence). CDR3 in DNA: TGTGCCAGCAGCTCGGGGGAACAGCCACACTATGGCTACACCTTC. Translation gives CASSSGEQPHYGYTF.

The rearrangement uses TRBV9 and TRBJ2-2; TRBD1 agrees at 7 bases. CDR3 size: 16 residues. Per germline, CDR1 SGDLS and CDR2 YYNGEE. With V trimmed by 4 bases and J by 6 bases, 12 bases remained unmatched. CDR3 in DNA: TGTGCCAGCAGCCCACAGCCGGGACAGACCCCCGGGGAGCTGTTTTTT. As protein: CASSPQPGQTPGELFF.

The chain carries TRBV4-1 and TRBJ2-7; 7 bases map to TRBD2. The CDR3 contains 14 residues. Germline lookup yields CDR1 MGHRA and CDR2 YSYEKL. V shed 7 bases and J 5 bases; nucleotides not matched to a gene: 11. The CDR3 sequence: CASTTGLGGNEQYF. CDR3 in DNA: TGCGCCAGCACCACTGGGCTGGGGGGGAACGAGCAGTACTTC.

The V gene is TRBV7-9, the J gene TRBJ2-7, with TRBD1 matching over 8 bases. Germline trimming cut 5 bases from V and 2 bases from J; bases unmatched to any gene: 5. The CDR3 runs 14 residues. Germline CDR1 SEHNR, CDR2 FQNEAQ (reference sequence). Here the CDR3 reads CASSDLTGAYEQYF. As DNA, the CDR3 is TGTGCCAGCAGCGACCTGACAGGGGCCTACGAGCAGTACTTC.

This chain links TRBV5-1 with TRBJ1-1; D not certain. The CDR3 is 12 residues long. V shed 0 bases and J shed 6 bases, with 6 bases lying between them. Germline-derived CDR1 and CDR2 are SGHRS and YFSETQ. Here the CDR3 DNA reads TGCGCCAGCAGCTTGGGGGTCGCTGAAGCTTTCTTT. It translates to CASSLGVAEAFF. The whole variable domain, filled in from reference TRBV5-1 and TRBJ1-1, reads KAGVTQTPRYLIKTRGQQVTLSCSPISGHRSVSWYQQTPGQGLQFLFEYFSETQRNKGNFPGRFSGRQFSNSRSEMNVSTLELGDSALYLCASSLGVAEAFFGQGTRLTVV.

This clonotype has a single count. V gene TRBV27 combines with J gene TRBJ1-5; D is undetermined. The V end was cut by 5 bases, the J end by 0 bases, with 11 bases between. CDR1 and CDR2 from the germline V gene are MNHEY and SMNVEV (reference sequence). This CDR3 spans 15 amino acids. CDR3 coding DNA: TGTGCCAGCAGTCCGAAACCGAATAGCAATCAGCCCCAGCATTTT. Residues: CASSPKPNSNQPQHF.

The genes are TRBV5-1 and TRBJ1-1, with TRBD1 matching over 9 bases. In germline, CDR1 is SGHRS, CDR2 YFSETQ. The CDR3 length is 13 residues. Germline trimming cut 1 base from V and 8 bases from J; bases unmatched to any gene: 3. The CDR3 reads CASSLHRGLEAFF. CDR3 DNA sequence: TGCGCCAGCAGCTTGCACAGGGGGCTAGAAGCTTTCTTT.

CDR3 residues: CATSDLGTSGGANTGELFF. The CDR3 DNA reads TGTGCCACCAGTGATTTAGGGACTAGCGGGGGAGCGAACACCGGGGAGCTGTTTTTT. V is TRBV24-1 and J is TRBJ2-2, with 14 bases matching TRBD2. The junction had 3 bases not matched to a gene; V was cut back by 1 base and J by 0 bases. CDR3 length: 19 residues. CDR1 is KGHDR and CDR2 is SFDVKD in the germline V gene.

The chain employs TRBV6-6 and TRBJ2-5; maybe TRBD1 (5 bases). Germline loops: CDR1 MNHNY, CDR2 SVGAGI (reference sequence). The ends were cut back, 0 bases at V and 2 bases at J, with 7 bases in the middle. CDR3 length: 14 amino acids. CDR3 region: CASSYSGQQETQYF. The CDR3 nucleotides are TGTGCCAGCAGTTACTCGGGGCAGCAAGAGACCCAGTACTTC.